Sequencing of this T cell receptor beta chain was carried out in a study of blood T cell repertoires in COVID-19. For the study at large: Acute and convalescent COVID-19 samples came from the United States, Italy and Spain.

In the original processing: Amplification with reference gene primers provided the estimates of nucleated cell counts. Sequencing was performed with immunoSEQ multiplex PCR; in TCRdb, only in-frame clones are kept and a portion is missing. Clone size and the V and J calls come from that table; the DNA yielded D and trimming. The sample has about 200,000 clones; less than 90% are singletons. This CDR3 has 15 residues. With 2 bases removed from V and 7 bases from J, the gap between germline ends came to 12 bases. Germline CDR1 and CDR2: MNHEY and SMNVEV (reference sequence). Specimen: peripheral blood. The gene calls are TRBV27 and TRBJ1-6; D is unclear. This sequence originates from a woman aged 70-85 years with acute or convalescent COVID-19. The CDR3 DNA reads TGTGCCAGCAGTTTAAAAGCGAGGTCAAATTCACCCCTCCACTTT. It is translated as CASSLKARSNSPLHF.